The 25 T cell receptor beta chains listed next were all sequenced from one sample in a study of blood T cells in healthy people across ages. Combining a sample-barcoded 5' primer with a J-beta primer mix, a second PCR ran for about 7 to 11 cycles. MiXCR, run by TCRdb on the 5' RACE reads, gives a single entry per CDR3 protein. The table shows 350,000 to 450,000 distinct CDR3 sequences, with about half occurring only once. The sequenced sample consisted of blood. The receptors were sampled from a man aged 55 to 70 in good health.

This clonotype was seen ten or more times. The chain combines TRBV2 with TRBJ2-7, with D unclear. The germline gives CDR1 SNHLY, CDR2 FYNNEI. The CDR3 has 12 amino acids. V was clipped by 6 bases and J by 3 bases, with 9 bases between them. The CDR3 here is CASSPQVYEQYF. CDR3 bases: TGTGCCAGCAGCCCGCAGGTCTACGAGCAGTACTTC. The complete variable domain, with remaining parts taken from reference TRBV2 and TRBJ2-7, reads EPEVTQTPSHQVTQMGQEVILRCVPISNHLYFYWYRQILGQKVEFLVSFYNNEISEKSEIFDDQFSVERPDGSNFTLKIRSTKLEDSAMYFCASSPQVYEQYFGPGTRLTVT.

The chain couples TRBV20-1 to TRBJ2-3, with 12 bases fitting TRBD2. The ends lost 3 bases at V and 1 base at J; junction bases unmatched: 8. Looked up from germline, CDR1 is DFQATT and CDR2 is SNEGSKA (reference sequence). This CDR3 spans 17 amino acids. CDR3 sequence: CSASPILAGGRTDTQYF. The CDR3 DNA sequence: TGCAGTGCTAGCCCGATACTAGCGGGAGGCCGCACAGATACGCAGTATTTT.

As concerns this clonotype: This sequence may be a read error, since a much larger clone differs from it by one base. The chain uses TRBV7-2 and TRBJ2-7, with D possibly TRBD1 on 6 matching bases. CDR3 size: 14 residues. Germline lookup yields CDR1 SGHTA and CDR2 FQGNSA. Trimming stripped 5 bases from V and 0 bases from J, with 11 bases between. The CDR3 sequence: CASSLQGSSYEQYF. The DNA for the CDR3 is TGTGCCAGCAGCCTCCAGGGGAGCTCCTACGAGCAGTACTTC.

This clonotype has more than one count but fewer than ten. J is TRBJ2-3 and V is TRBV5-6; 7 bases match TRBD2. The length of the CDR3 is 13 residues. Germline CDR1 is SGHDT and CDR2 is YYEEEE. With V trimmed by 1 base and J by 5 bases, 1 base remained unmatched. CDR3 amino acids: CASSLTSVDTQYF. DNA of the CDR3: TGTGCCAGCAGCTTGACTAGCGTAGATACGCAGTATTTT.

J is TRBJ2-7 and V is TRBV7-9; D gene unclear. Trimming shortened V by 5 bases and J by 5 bases, and 10 bases separated the two germline ends. Germline V gene lookup returns CDR1 SEHNR and CDR2 FQNEAQ (reference sequence). The CDR3 length is 12 residues. CDR3: CASSARVNEQYF. The CDR3 DNA follows: TGTGCCAGCAGCGCCCGGGTTAACGAGCAGTACTTC. The variable domain in full, with the rest retrieved from reference TRBV7-9 and TRBJ2-7, is DTGVSQNPRHKITKRGQNVTFRCDPISEHNRLYWYRQTLGQGPEFLTYFQNEAQLEKSRLLSDRFSAERPKGSFSTLEIQRTEQGDSAMYLCASSARVNEQYFGPGTRLTVT.

This clonotype has just a few counts. This chain links TRBV29-1 with TRBJ2-5; 10 nucleotides line up with TRBD2. Germline CDR1 and CDR2: SQVTM and ANQGSEA. V lost 6 bases and J lost 5; bases outside the gene matches: 0. The CDR3 length is 11 residues. The CDR3 loop is CSVGLAETQYF. The CDR3 region has the DNA TGCAGCGTGGGACTAGCGGAGACCCAGTACTTC.

Points on this clonotype: A much larger clonotype is one base distant, so this may be a read error. The chain links TRBV20-1 to TRBJ2-7; 15 bases align to TRBD2. The junction had 16 bases not matched to a gene; V was cut back by 0 bases and J by 7 bases. The CDR3 has 19 residues. CDR1 is DFQATT and CDR2 is SNEGSKA in the germline V gene (reference sequence). The CDR3 loop reads CSARDRRTSGRAIGNEQYF. The DNA of the CDR3 is TGCAGTGCTAGAGATCGCAGGACTAGCGGGAGGGCCATAGGCAATGAGCAGTACTTC.

This clonotype appeared a few times. V and J are TRBV12-3 or TRBV12-4 and TRBJ2-1; tentative D call: TRBD1 (6 bases). The CDR3 is made up of 16 amino acids. Trimming left V 1 base short and J 9 bases short, with 19 bases between. CDR3 sequence reads: CASSLETGLAVGEQFF. The CDR3 DNA reads as TGTGCCAGCAGTTTAGAGACAGGTCTGGCGGTCGGTGAGCAGTTCTTC.

This clonotype was detected only a few times. The genes are TRBV6-2 or TRBV6-3 and TRBJ1-2; possibly TRBD1 for D (5 bases). The germline V gene has CDR1 MNHEY and CDR2 SVGEGT. V shed 6 bases and J shed 5 bases, with 13 bases lying between them. The CDR3 totals 13 residues. CDR3 amino acids: CASRGGHPYGYTF. CDR3 DNA sequence: TGTGCCAGCAGGGGCGGACACCCTTATGGCTACACCTTC.

This clonotype was observed a few times. The CDR3 region has the DNA TGTGCCAGCAGCCAAGGTCCGGGGAAGGACTACGAGCAGTACTTC. Translated: CASSQGPGKDYEQYF. The rearrangement joins TRBV3-1 to TRBJ2-7; a possible D gene is TRBD2 (5 bases). The germline V gene encodes CDR1 LGHDT and CDR2 YNNKEL (reference sequence). V was pared by 1 base and J by 3 bases, with 13 bases between. The CDR3 consists of 15 residues.

This clonotype occurred once. The rearrangement joins TRBV20-1 to TRBJ2-5; TRBD2 aligns across 7 bases. Germline assignment: CDR1 DFQATT and CDR2 SNEGSKA (reference sequence). CDR3 size: 15 residues. CDR3 protein: CSAERAGLSGETQYF. Here the CDR3 DNA reads TGCAGCGCGGAAAGAGCGGGATTATCCGGAGAGACCCAGTACTTC.

The chain couples TRBV12-3 or TRBV12-4 to TRBJ2-5; 7 positions match TRBD1. The CDR3 is 15 amino acids. Losses at the gene ends were 0 bases for V and 4 bases for J; bases not matched to a gene: 5. For the CDR3, the DNA is TGTGCCAGCAGTTTAGCAGGGGGCGGTGGAGAGACCCAGTACTTC. Translation: CASSLAGGGGETQYF.

A word on this clonotype: Given a much more abundant clone one base away, this may be a read error. The chain links TRBV21-1 to TRBJ2-7; the table calls TRBD1, which could not be checked here. TRBV21-1 has pseudogene status. This CDR3 is 13 amino acids long. CDR3 sequence reads: CASVRDRTYEQYF. In DNA, the CDR3 is TGTGCCAGCGTCCGGGACAGAACCTACGAGCAGTACTTC.

The rearrangement links TRBV11-1 to TRBJ2-3, with 8 bases fitting TRBD2. The V and J ends lost 1 base and 2 bases, in that order; junction bases with no gene match: 2. Germline CDR1 is SGHAT and CDR2 is FQDESV (reference sequence). The CDR3 covers 15 residues. CDR3 sequence reads: CASSLGAGVTDTQYF. The CDR3, as DNA: TGTGCCAGCAGCTTAGGAGCGGGGGTCACAGATACGCAGTATTTT.

Comments on this clonotype: A much larger clone differs from this one at a single base, so this may be a read error. The rearrangement joins TRBV7-2 to TRBJ2-4, with 7 bases that match TRBD1. V was clipped by 6 bases and J by 8 bases; unmatched bases: 7. CDR1 is SGHTA and CDR2 is FQGNSA in the germline V gene. The CDR3 extends over 13 amino acids. CDR3 sequence: CASSIDRADIQYF. In DNA, the CDR3 is TGTGCCAGCAGTATAGACAGGGCGGACATTCAGTACTTC.

This chain links TRBV10-3 with TRBJ1-4; D is uncertain. The CDR3 is 13 residues long. The V end lost 2 bases, the J end lost 5 bases, and 6 bases lay between the germline ends. The germline gives CDR1 ENHRY, CDR2 SYGVKD. The CDR3 reads CAISEGENEKLFF. The CDR3 DNA reads as TGTGCCATCAGTGAGGGTGAGAATGAAAAACTGTTTTTT.

A single count supports this clonotype. The chain joins TRBV2 to TRBJ2-7; tentatively, D is TRBD1 or TRBD2 (6 bases each). The CDR3 consists of 14 residues. Germline V gene sequence: CDR1 SNHLY, CDR2 FYNNEI. Deletions cut 1 base from V and 4 bases from J, with 11 bases between. The CDR3 sequence is CASSEGGAHYEQYF. In DNA, the CDR3 is TGTGCCAGCAGTGAAGGGGGGGCACATTACGAGCAGTACTTC.

This clonotype was seen at least ten times. V usage is TRBV29-1 and J usage is TRBJ2-1, with 10 bases aligning to TRBD2. The CDR3 is 14 amino acids. V gave up 4 bases and J gave up 8 bases; unmatched junction bases: 8. The germline V gene encodes CDR1 SQVTM and CDR2 ANQGSEA. The CDR3 region is CSVARTSGRDEQFF. CDR3 DNA: TGCAGCGTTGCGCGGACTAGCGGTCGGGATGAGCAGTTCTTC.

This clonotype was seen many times. This sequence joins TRBV6-2 or TRBV6-3 and TRBJ2-1; 8 positions agree with TRBD2. After removal of 7 bases from V and 8 bases from J, the junction contained 7 bases not matched to a gene. This CDR3 has 13 amino acids. Looked up from germline, CDR1 is MNHEY and CDR2 is SVGEGT. The CDR3 nucleotides read TGTGCCAGCAAAGGGTCGGGGGGGCATGAGCAGTTCTTC. It yields the protein CASKGSGGHEQFF.

The rearrangement uses TRBV6-5 and TRBJ2-7; TRBD1 might be the D (5 bases). Gene TRBJ2-4 matches the end of the DNA better, so the J call may be wrong. CDR3 length equals 13 residues. CDR1 is MNHEY and CDR2 is SVGAGI in the germline V gene. CDR3 sequence (DNA): TGTGCCAGCAGAAGGGGTGGAGAAAACATTCAGTACTTC. Translated, it gives CASRRGGENIQYF.

This clonotype was seen a handful of times. The rearrangement links TRBV7-3 to TRBJ2-3, with D possibly TRBD1 on 6 matching bases. V was pared by 4 bases and J by 1 base, with 21 bases between. The CDR3 is made up of 18 amino acids. CDR1 and CDR2 from the germline V gene are SGHTA and FQGTGA. CDR3: CASSSKGSMGTRTDTQYF. The CDR3 bases are TGTGCCAGCAGCTCCAAAGGTTCTATGGGGACACGCACAGATACGCAGTATTTT.

This clonotype was seen only once. Its ends do not fully match the called genes, so a read error is possible. V gene TRBV20-1 combines with J gene TRBJ2-2; D possibly matches TRBD1 or TRBD2 (5 bases each). The germline V gene encodes CDR1 DFQATT and CDR2 SNEGSKA (reference sequence). This CDR3 contains 14 residues. The CDR3 sequence: CSASLGATTGDLFF. The DNA of the CDR3 is TGCAGTGCTAGTCTCGGGGCGACCACCGGGGATCTGTTTTTT.

The CDR3 DNA reads as TGTGCCAGCAGTTACTCGATGAATGAGCAGTACTTC. Its translation is CASSYSMNEQYF. The rearrangement uses TRBV6-2 or TRBV6-3 and TRBJ2-5, with D hard to call. Germline loops: CDR1 MNHEY, CDR2 SVGEGT. The CDR3 is 12 amino acids. V was shortened by 0 bases and J by 11 bases, with 10 bases between the two germline ends.

The chain employs TRBV12-3 or TRBV12-4 and TRBJ2-7, with D perhaps TRBD2 (5 bases). The V end was cut by 5 bases, the J end by 2 bases, with 13 bases between. The CDR3 runs 14 residues. CDR3: CASSALAVPYEQYF. The CDR3 DNA sequence: TGTGCCAGCAGTGCCCTAGCCGTTCCCTACGAGCAGTACTTC.

The V call is TRBV18, the J call TRBJ1-4, with TRBD1 as a possible D gene (6 bases). Germline CDR1 and CDR2: KGHSH and LQKENI. V lost 3 bases and J lost 2, with 7 bases in between. The CDR3 consists of 14 residues. The CDR3 DNA reads TGTGCCAGCTCACCGGGACATACTAATGAAAAACTGTTTTTT. It specifies CASSPGHTNEKLFF.